Here is one TCR beta chain with its context. Its antigen is as yet unknown. The assay was immunoSEQ multiplex PCR, and TCRdb's table has in-frame clones only and misses some. This sample carries fewer than 15,000 clones, 28% of them seen once, and the ten largest clones take roughly 6.8%. V lost 0 bases and J 5 bases, leaving 11 bases between the germline ends. The CDR3 is 14 residues long. Germline V gene sequence: CDR1 SGDLS, CDR2 YYNGEE. The record originates from a study of T cells in localized non-small cell lung cancer. Broader study findings: Those with higher blood T cell density had longer overall survival. Within adjacent lung there appeared a median about 54 of the top 100 tumor clones.

This specimen consisted of lung tumor tissue, obtained before any cancer treatment. The TCR was taken from a female donor over 55 with stage I lung adenocarcinoma. This chain connects TRBV9 to TRBJ2-5; the D is unclear. CDR3 protein: CASSVVSRAETQYF. CDR3 nucleotide sequence: TGTGCCAGCAGCGTAGTATCTAGAGCGGAGACCCAGTACTTC. The variable domain in full, completed from reference TRBV9 and TRBJ2-5, reads DSGVTQTPKHLITATGQRVTLRCSPRSGDLSVYWYQQSLDQGLQFLIQYYNGEERAKGNILERFSAQQFPDLHSELNLSSLELGDSALYFCASSVVSRAETQYFGPGTRLLVL.